This entry lists 16 T cell receptor beta chains sequenced from one sample in a study of blood T cell repertoires in COVID-19. This table comes from immunoSEQ multiplex PCR, and its TCRdb copy is limited to in-frame clones, with some not included. The table has under 300,000 clones, 85% to 90% seen once. The sample was peripheral blood. The receptors stem from a man aged 18 to 29 with active or convalescent COVID-19.

The chain employs TRBV6-6 and TRBJ2-1; maybe TRBD2 (8 bases). The CDR3 length is 17 residues. The V and J ends lost 5 bases and 8 bases respectively, with 25 bases between them. Looked up from germline, CDR1 is MNHNY and CDR2 is SVGAGI (reference sequence). CDR3 amino acids: CASSPRQGPAGVDEQFF. In DNA, the CDR3 is TGTGCCAGCAGTCCTAGACAGGGACCAGCGGGAGTGGATGAGCAGTTCTTC.

V and J are TRBV24-1 and TRBJ2-1; D ambiguous. Trimming removed 7 bases from V and 9 bases from J, with 12 bases in between. Germline V lookup: CDR1 KGHDR, CDR2 SFDVKD. This CDR3 is 12 amino acids long. CDR3 protein: CATRDFIGEQFF. The CDR3 DNA is TGTGCCACCAGAGACTTTATAGGTGAGCAGTTCTTC.

The sample holds many counts of this clone. This chain uses TRBV12-3 or TRBV12-4 with TRBJ2-7; D remains ambiguous. V was shortened by 4 bases and J by 7 bases, with 14 bases between the two germline ends. This CDR3 contains 13 residues. This CDR3 is CASSYSTFREQYF. CDR3 nucleotides: TGTGCCAGCAGTTACTCGACATTTAGGGAGCAGTACTTC.

There are a few counts of this clone. The chain couples TRBV30 to TRBJ2-1; 9 bases match TRBD2. Germline assignment: CDR1 GTSNPN and CDR2 SVGIG (reference sequence). This CDR3 is 13 amino acids long. V was clipped by 5 bases and J by 4 bases; unmatched bases: 3. DNA of the CDR3: TGTGCCTGGGCTAGCGGGGTATACAATGAGCAGTTCTTC. Its protein is CAWASGVYNEQFF.

This sequence joins TRBV28 and TRBJ2-1; 9 bases map to TRBD1. This CDR3 spans 13 amino acids. Unmatched junction bases numbered 2, after V lost 6 bases and J lost 5 bases. CDR1 and CDR2 (germline): MDHEN, SYDVKM. CDR3 nucleotides: TGTGCCAGCAGGGGGACAGGGAACAATGAGCAGTTCTTC. Its protein product is CASRGTGNNEQFF.

The genes are TRBV7-3 and TRBJ2-5; tentative D call: TRBD2 (7 bases). The CDR3 runs to 16 residues. V was clipped by 5 bases and J by 5 bases, with 21 bases between them. The germline CDR1 and CDR2 sequences are SGHTA and FQGTGA. The CDR3 coding sequence is TGTGCCAGCAGCCCCCTAGGGGGAGGGTATGAGGAGACCCAGTACTTC. It codes for CASSPLGGGYEETQYF.

This clone was counted between two and nine times. In DNA form, the CDR3 reads TGTGCCAGCTCCGGGGGGCCGACCTACGAGCAGTACTTC. Amino acid sequence: CASSGGPTYEQYF. The V call is TRBV2, the J call TRBJ2-7, with TRBD2 as a possible D gene (7 bases). The length of the CDR3 is 13 residues. Germline lookup yields CDR1 SNHLY and CDR2 FYNNEI. Deletions cut 8 bases from V and 2 bases from J, with 13 bases between.

V gene TRBV19 combines with J gene TRBJ2-7; D may be TRBD2 (5 bases). The V and J ends lost 8 bases and 1 base respectively, with 15 bases between them. Per germline, CDR1 LNHDA and CDR2 SQIVND (reference sequence). This CDR3 is built from 14 residues. CDR3 protein: CASEPSGNSYEQYF. Written as DNA, the CDR3 is TGTGCCAGTGAACCCTCGGGAAATTCCTACGAGCAGTACTTC.

The chain has TRBV5-4 and TRBJ2-1, with unresolved D. Germline V gene sequence: CDR1 SGHNT, CDR2 YYREEE (reference sequence). The CDR3 is made up of 15 amino acids. The V gene lost 1 base and the J gene lost 0 bases, with 8 bases spanning the gap. The CDR3, as DNA: TGTGCCAGCAGCTTGCGCTACAGCTCCTACAATGAGCAGTTCTTC. The encoded protein is CASSLRYSSYNEQFF.

V and J are TRBV6-6 and TRBJ2-1; TRBD2 is a possible D gene (6 bases). Germline CDR1 and CDR2: MNHNY and SVGAGI (reference sequence). Trimming left V 5 bases short and J 10 bases short, with 18 bases between. The CDR3 has 14 residues. The CDR3 region has the DNA TGTGCCAGCAGTCAGCGCCGGGACTCAGGGGAGCAGTTCTTC. Encoded protein: CASSQRRDSGEQFF.

The chain combines TRBV7-6 with TRBJ2-5; TRBD2 matches at 9 bases. CDR1 is SGHVS, CDR2 FNYEAQ, per germline. This CDR3 has 17 residues. Trimming at V came to 3 bases and at J to 0 bases, leaving 8 bases not matched to a gene. For the CDR3, the DNA is TGTGCCAGCAGCTTCCCTATAGCGGGGGCATACCAAGAGACCCAGTACTTC. Its protein is CASSFPIAGAYQETQYF.

The rearrangement uses TRBV27 and TRBJ1-5; 8 bases are a match to TRBD1. V trimming: 6 bases; J trimming: 7 bases; junction bases outside the gene matches: 11. Germline CDR1 MNHEY, CDR2 SMNVEV (reference sequence). The CDR3 has 15 residues. CDR3 bases: TGTGCCAGCAGCCCAAACAGGGGGGGACAACAGCCCCAGCATTTT. Translated: CASSPNRGGQQPQHF.

The chain links TRBV5-1 to TRBJ2-1, with unresolved D. Trimming took 5 bases from V and 8 from J, leaving 17 bases between them. CDR3 length: 14 residues. Germline-derived CDR1 and CDR2 are SGHRS and YFSETQ. CDR3 amino acids: CASSEKRFWDEQFF. As DNA, the CDR3 is TGCGCCAGCAGTGAGAAGCGTTTTTGGGATGAGCAGTTCTTC.

The chain has TRBV7-2 and TRBJ1-2; D is uncertain. The length of the CDR3 is 15 residues. Between the trimmed V and J ends, which lost 5 bases and 4 bases, there was a span of 17 bases. Germline CDR1 and CDR2: SGHTA and FQGNSA. Here the CDR3 reads CASSLIETGLYGYTF. The CDR3 nucleotides are TGTGCCAGCAGCCTCATTGAGACCGGACTCTATGGCTACACCTTC. Complete variable domain (other parts from reference TRBV7-2 and TRBJ1-2): GAGVSQSPSNKVTEKGKDVELRCDPISGHTALYWYRQSLGQGLEFLIYFQGNSAPDKSGLPSDRFSAERTGGSVSTLTIQRTQQEDSAVYLCASSLIETGLYGYTFGSGTRLTVV.

This chain joins TRBV28 and TRBJ1-2; 7 bases are a match to TRBD1. This CDR3 comprises 14 residues. Germline V gives CDR1 MDHEN, CDR2 SYDVKM. The J segment lost 0 bases and the V segment lost 6 bases, leaving 4 bases of the junction unmatched. CDR3 in DNA: TGTGCCAGCAGACCGGGACAGCCTAACTATGGCTACACCTTC. It encodes CASRPGQPNYGYTF.

This sequence joins TRBV7-9 and TRBJ1-2; no reliable D call. Germline lookup yields CDR1 SEHNR and CDR2 FQNEAQ (reference sequence). This CDR3 is 15 amino acids long. The ends were cut back, 1 base at V and 0 bases at J, with 9 bases in the middle. CDR3 residues: CASSLGPASNYGYTF. In nucleotides, the CDR3 is TGTGCCAGCAGCTTAGGCCCTGCGTCTAACTATGGCTACACCTTC.